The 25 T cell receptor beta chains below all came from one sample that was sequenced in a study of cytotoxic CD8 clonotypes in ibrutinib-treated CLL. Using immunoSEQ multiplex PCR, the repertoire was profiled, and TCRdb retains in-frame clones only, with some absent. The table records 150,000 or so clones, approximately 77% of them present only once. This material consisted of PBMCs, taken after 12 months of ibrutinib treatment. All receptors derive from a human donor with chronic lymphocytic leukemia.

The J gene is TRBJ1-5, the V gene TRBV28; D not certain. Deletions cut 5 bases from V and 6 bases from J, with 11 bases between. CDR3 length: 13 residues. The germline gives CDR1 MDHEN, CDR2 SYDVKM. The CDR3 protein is CASSLEGVQPQHF. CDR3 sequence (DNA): TGTGCCAGCAGTCTGGAGGGTGTTCAGCCCCAGCATTTT.

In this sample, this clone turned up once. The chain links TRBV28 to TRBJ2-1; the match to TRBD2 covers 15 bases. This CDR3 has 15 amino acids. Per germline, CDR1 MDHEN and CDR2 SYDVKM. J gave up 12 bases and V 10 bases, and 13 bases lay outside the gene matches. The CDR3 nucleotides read TGTGCCACTCACTCTTGGGGGACTAGCGGGAGGATGCAGTTCTTC. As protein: CATHSWGTSGRMQFF.

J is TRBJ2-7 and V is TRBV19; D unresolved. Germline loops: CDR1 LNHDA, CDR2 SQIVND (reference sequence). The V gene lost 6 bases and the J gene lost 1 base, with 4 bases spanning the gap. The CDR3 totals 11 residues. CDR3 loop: CASSDSYEQYF. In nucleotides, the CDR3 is TGTGCCAGTAGCGATTCCTACGAGCAGTACTTC.

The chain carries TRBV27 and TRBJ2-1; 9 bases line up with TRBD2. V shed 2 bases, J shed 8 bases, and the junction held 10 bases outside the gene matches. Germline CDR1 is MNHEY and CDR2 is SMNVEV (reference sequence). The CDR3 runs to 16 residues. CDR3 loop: CASSLDIAGVKDEQFF. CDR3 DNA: TGTGCCAGCAGTTTAGACATAGCGGGAGTTAAGGATGAGCAGTTCTTC.

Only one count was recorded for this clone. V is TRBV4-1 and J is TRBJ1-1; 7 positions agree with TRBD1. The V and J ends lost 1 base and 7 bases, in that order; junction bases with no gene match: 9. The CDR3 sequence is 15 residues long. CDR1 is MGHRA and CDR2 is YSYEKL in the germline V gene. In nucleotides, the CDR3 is TGCGCCAGCAGCCAAGGTCCCCCGGGACAGTATGAAGCTTTCTTT. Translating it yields CASSQGPPGQYEAFF.

CDR3 nucleotide sequence: TGTGCCTGGAGTTCACAGGGGAGTCAGCCCCAGCATTTT. Translation: CAWSSQGSQPQHF. The chain employs TRBV30 and TRBJ1-5; TRBD1 aligns across 7 bases. Trimming removed 2 bases from V and 6 bases from J; junction bases left unmatched: 4. This CDR3 is built from 13 residues. Per the germline V gene, CDR1 is GTSNPN and CDR2 is SVGIG (reference sequence).

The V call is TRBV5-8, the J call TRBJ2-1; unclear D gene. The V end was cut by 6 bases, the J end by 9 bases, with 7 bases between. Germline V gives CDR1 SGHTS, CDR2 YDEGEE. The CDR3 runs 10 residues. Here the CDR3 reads CASNGREQFF. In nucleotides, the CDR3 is TGTGCCAGCAACGGACGTGAGCAGTTCTTC.

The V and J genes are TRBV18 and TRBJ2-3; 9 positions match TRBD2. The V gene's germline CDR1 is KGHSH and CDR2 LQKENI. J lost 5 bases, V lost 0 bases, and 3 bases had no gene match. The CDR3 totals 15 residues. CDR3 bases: TGTGCCAGCTCACCACCGGGACTAGCAGGAGATACGCAGTATTTT. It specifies CASSPPGLAGDTQYF.

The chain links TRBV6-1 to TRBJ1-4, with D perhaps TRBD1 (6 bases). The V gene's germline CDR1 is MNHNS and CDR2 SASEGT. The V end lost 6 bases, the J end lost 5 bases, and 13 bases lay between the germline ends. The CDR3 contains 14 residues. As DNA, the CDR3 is TGTGCCAGCAGCCTCGGACAGAAGAATGAAAAACTGTTTTTT. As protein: CASSLGQKNEKLFF.

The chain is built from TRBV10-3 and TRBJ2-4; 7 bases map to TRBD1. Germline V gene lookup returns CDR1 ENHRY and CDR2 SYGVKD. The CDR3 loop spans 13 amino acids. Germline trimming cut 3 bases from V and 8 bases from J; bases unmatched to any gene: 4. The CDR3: CAISDRGIDIQYF. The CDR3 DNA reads TGTGCCATCAGTGACAGGGGGATCGACATTCAGTACTTC.

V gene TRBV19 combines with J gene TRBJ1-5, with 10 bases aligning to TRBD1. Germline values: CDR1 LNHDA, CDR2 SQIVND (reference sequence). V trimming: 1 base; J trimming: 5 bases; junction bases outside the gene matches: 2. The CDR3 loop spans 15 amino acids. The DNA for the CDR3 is TGTGCCAGTAGTATAGGGACAGGGGGATATCAGCCCCAGCATTTT. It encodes CASSIGTGGYQPQHF.

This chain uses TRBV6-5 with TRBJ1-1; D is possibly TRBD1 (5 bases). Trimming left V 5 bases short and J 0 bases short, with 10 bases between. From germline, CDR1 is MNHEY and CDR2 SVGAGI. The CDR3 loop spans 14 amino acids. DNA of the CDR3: TGTGCCAGCAGTCGAGACAGCCTGAACACTGAAGCTTTCTTT. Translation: CASSRDSLNTEAFF.

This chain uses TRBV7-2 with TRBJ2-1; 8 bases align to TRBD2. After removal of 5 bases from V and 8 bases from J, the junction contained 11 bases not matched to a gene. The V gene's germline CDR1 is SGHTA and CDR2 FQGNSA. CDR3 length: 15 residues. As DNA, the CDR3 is TGTGCCAGCAGCCCAAGCGGGAGTAAGGCGGATGAGCAGTTCTTC. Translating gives CASSPSGSKADEQFF.

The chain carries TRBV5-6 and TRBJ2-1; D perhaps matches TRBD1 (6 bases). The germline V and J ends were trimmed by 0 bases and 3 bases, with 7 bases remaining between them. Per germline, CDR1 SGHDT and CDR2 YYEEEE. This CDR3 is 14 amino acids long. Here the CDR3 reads CASSLGTVYNEQFF. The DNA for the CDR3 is TGTGCCAGCAGCTTGGGGACAGTCTACAATGAGCAGTTCTTC.

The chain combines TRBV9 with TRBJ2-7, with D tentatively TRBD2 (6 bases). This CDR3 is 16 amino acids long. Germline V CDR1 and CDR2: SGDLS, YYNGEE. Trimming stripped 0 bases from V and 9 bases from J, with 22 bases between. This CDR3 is CASSVADGLSSDVQYF. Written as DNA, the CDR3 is TGTGCCAGCAGCGTAGCTGACGGACTATCTTCGGACGTGCAGTACTTC.

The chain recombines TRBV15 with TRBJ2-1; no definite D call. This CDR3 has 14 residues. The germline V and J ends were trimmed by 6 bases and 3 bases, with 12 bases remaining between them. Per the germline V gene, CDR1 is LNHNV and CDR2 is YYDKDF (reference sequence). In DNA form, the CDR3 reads TGTGCCACCAGTAGGGCCGTTGGCTACAATGAGCAGTTCTTC. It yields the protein CATSRAVGYNEQFF.

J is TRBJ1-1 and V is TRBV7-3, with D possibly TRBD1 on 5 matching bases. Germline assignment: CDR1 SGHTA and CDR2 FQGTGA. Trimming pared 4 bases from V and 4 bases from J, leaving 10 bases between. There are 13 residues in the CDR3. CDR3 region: CASSSTGRTEAFF. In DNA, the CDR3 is TGTGCCAGCAGCTCGACGGGACGCACTGAAGCTTTCTTT.

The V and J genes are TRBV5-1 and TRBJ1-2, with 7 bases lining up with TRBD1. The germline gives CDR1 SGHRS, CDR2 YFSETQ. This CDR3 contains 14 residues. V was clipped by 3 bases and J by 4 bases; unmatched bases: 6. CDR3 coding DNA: TGCGCCAGCAGCTCGGGGACAGCACTCTATGGCTACACCTTC. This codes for CASSSGTALYGYTF. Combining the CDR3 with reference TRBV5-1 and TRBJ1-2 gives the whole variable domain KAGVTQTPRYLIKTRGQQVTLSCSPISGHRSVSWYQQTPGQGLQFLFEYFSETQRNKGNFPGRFSGRQFSNSRSEMNVSTLELGDSALYLCASSSGTALYGYTFGSGTRLTVV.

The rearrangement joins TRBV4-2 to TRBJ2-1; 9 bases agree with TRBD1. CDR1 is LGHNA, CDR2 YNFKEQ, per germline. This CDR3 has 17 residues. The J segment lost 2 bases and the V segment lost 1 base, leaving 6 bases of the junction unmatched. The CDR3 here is CASSQGAQGATYNEQFF. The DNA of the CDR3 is TGTGCCAGCAGCCAAGGGGCACAGGGGGCGACCTACAATGAGCAGTTCTTC.

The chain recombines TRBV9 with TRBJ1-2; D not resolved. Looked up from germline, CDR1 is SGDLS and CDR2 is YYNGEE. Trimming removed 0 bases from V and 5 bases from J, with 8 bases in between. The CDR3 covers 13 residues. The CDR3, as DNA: TGTGCCAGCAGCGTAGAACCTAGATATGGCTACACCTTC. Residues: CASSVEPRYGYTF.

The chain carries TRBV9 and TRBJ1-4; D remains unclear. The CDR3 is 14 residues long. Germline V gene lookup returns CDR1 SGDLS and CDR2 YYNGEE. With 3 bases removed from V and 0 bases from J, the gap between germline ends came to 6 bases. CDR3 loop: CASSGSATNEKLFF. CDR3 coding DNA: TGTGCCAGCAGCGGAAGTGCAACTAATGAAAAACTGTTTTTT.

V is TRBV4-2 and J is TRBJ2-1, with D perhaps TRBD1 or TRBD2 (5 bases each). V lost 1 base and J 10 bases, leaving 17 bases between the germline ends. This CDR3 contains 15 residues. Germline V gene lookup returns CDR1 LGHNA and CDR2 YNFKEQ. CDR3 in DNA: TGTGCCAGCAGCCAAGGGGACCTCTTGGACGGGGAGCAGTTCTTC. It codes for CASSQGDLLDGEQFF.

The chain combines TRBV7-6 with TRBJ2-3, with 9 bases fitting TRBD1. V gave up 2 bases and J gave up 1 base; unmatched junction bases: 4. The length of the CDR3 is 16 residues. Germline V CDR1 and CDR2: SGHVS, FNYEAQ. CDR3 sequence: CASSLTGGAGTDTQYF. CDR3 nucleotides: TGTGCCAGCAGCTTAACAGGGGGCGCGGGCACAGATACGCAGTATTTT.

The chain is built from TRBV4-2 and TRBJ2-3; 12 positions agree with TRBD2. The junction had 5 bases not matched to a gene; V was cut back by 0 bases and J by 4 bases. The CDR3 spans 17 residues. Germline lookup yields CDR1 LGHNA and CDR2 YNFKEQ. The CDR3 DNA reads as TGTGCCAGCAGCCAAGATCTTGCTAGCGGGAGGGCAGATACGCAGTATTTT. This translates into CASSQDLASGRADTQYF.

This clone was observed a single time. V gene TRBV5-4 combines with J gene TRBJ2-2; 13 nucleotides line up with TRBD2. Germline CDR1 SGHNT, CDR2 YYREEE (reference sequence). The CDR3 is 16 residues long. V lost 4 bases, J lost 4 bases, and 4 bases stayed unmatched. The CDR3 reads CASSVGTSGATGELFF. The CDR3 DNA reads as TGTGCCAGCAGCGTGGGGACTAGCGGGGCCACCGGGGAGCTGTTTTTT. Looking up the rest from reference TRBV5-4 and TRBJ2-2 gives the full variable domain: ETGVTQSPTHLIKTRGQQVTLRCSSQSGHNTVSWYQQALGQGPQFIFQYYREEENGRGNFPPRFSGLQFPNYSSELNVNALELDDSALYLCASSVGTSGATGELFFGEGSRLTVL.